This T cell receptor beta chain originates from a study of shared clonotypes between healthy human individuals. Whole-study findings and limits: Clonotype sharing among donors was expected to depend on sequencing depth.

Adult donors, all healthy and HIV-negative, had no recent acute infections or vaccinations. Only Caucasian adults living in Nashville, Tennessee served as donors. Without sorting, samples used around 100 million PBMCs for genomic DNA. A note on this clone: Its antigen remains unidentified.

The CDR3 totals 15 residues. CDR1 is SGHRS and CDR2 is YFSETQ in the germline V gene. Trimming pared 0 bases from V and 5 bases from J, leaving 15 bases between. Here immunoSEQ multiplex PCR was the method, and the copy in TCRdb shows in-frame clones only, minus some. This table holds more than 400,000 clones, almost 80% found once. The chain joins TRBV5-1 to TRBJ2-7; unclear D gene. The material sequenced was PBMCs. This clonotype was obtained from a woman aged 40-49 years in good health. Some clones in this sample may be carry-over from other donors' samples. The CDR3 nucleotides are TGCGCCAGCAGCTTGGGGCCCGGCCACTTGGACGAGCAGTACTTC. Its translation: CASSLGPGHLDEQYF. Together with reference TRBV5-1 and TRBJ2-7, the CDR3 gives the full variable domain: KAGVTQTPRYLIKTRGQQVTLSCSPISGHRSVSWYQQTPGQGLQFLFEYFSETQRNKGNFPGRFSGRQFSNSRSEMNVSTLELGDSALYLCASSLGPGHLDEQYFGPGTRLTVT.